Below, 29 T cell receptor beta chains from the same sample are listed, as sequenced in a study of neurological immune-mediated disorders. TCRdb reprocessed the 5' RACE reads via MiXCR and lists one record per CDR3 protein. The data contain about 89,000 distinct CDR3 sequences, approximately 2.8% of them seen just once; the ten biggest clones take up about 1.1%. Sequencing was done on a sample of PBMCs. The receptors stem from a woman between 25 and 40 years old with multiple sclerosis.

This clonotype was picked up many times. This chain links TRBV12-3 or TRBV12-4 with TRBJ1-5; weak D call: TRBD1 (5 bases). Deletions cut 3 bases from V and 6 bases from J, with 18 bases between. The length of the CDR3 is 16 residues. This CDR3 is CASSFTGSQTGQPQHF. The CDR3 bases are TGTGCCAGCAGTTTTACAGGAAGCCAAACGGGTCAGCCCCAGCATTTT.

This clonotype was seen repeatedly, ten times or more. The chain combines TRBV5-1 with TRBJ2-1, with 9 bases aligning to TRBD1. Germline CDR1 is SGHRS and CDR2 is YFSETQ. After removal of 4 bases from V and 2 bases from J, the junction contained 4 bases not matched to a gene. The CDR3 has 15 amino acids. In DNA, the CDR3 is TGCGCCAGCAGCGCCGGGACAGGGACCTACAATGAGCAGTTCTTC. Residues: CASSAGTGTYNEQFF.

This clonotype was observed at least ten times. This sequence joins TRBV20-1 and TRBJ2-3; D call uncertain. Germline V gene sequence: CDR1 DFQATT, CDR2 SNEGSKA (reference sequence). The length of the CDR3 is 14 residues. The germline V and J ends were trimmed by 3 bases and 6 bases, with 16 bases remaining between them. CDR3 residues: CSASPGPERDTQYF. CDR3 nucleotide sequence: TGCAGTGCTAGTCCCGGGCCTGAGAGGGATACGCAGTATTTT.

This clonotype was recorded at least ten times. The chain has TRBV7-9 and TRBJ1-1; D not resolved. The ends were cut back, 2 bases at V and 0 bases at J, with 13 bases in the middle. Germline V gene sequence: CDR1 SEHNR, CDR2 FQNEAQ (reference sequence). The CDR3 is 16 residues long. The CDR3 nucleotides are TGTGCCAGCAGCTTATCGGGGTTGTACATGAACACTGAAGCTTTCTTT. Amino acids: CASSLSGLYMNTEAFF.

The sample holds many counts of this clonotype. The chain is built from TRBV10-2 and TRBJ1-5; TRBD1 matches 7 bases. The junction had 7 bases not matched to a gene; V was cut back by 6 bases and J by 5 bases. This CDR3 has 14 amino acids. Germline V CDR1 and CDR2: WSHSY, SAAADI. This chain's CDR3 is CASRETGRHQPQHF. CDR3 bases: TGCGCCAGCAGGGAGACAGGGCGGCATCAGCCCCAGCATTTT.

This clonotype appeared many times. This chain uses TRBV11-2 with TRBJ2-5, with D possibly TRBD2 on 6 matching bases. The V end lost 5 bases, the J end lost 4 bases, and 14 bases lay between the germline ends. CDR3 length: 14 amino acids. The germline V gene has CDR1 SGHAT and CDR2 FQNNGV. The CDR3 sequence: CASSLGLGGETQYF. In DNA form, the CDR3 reads TGTGCCAGCAGCCTAGGATTGGGGGGAGAGACCCAGTACTTC.

As for this clonotype: A much more abundant neighbour one base away suggests this may be a read error. The chain couples TRBV18 to TRBJ2-4, with 8 bases identical to TRBD1. This CDR3 spans 16 amino acids. The germline gives CDR1 KGHSH, CDR2 LQKENI. The junction had 13 bases not matched to a gene; V was cut back by 3 bases and J by 9 bases. The CDR3: CASSPSQPGGKGIQYF. DNA for the CDR3: TGTGCCAGCTCACCCAGTCAACCAGGGGGCAAGGGCATTCAGTACTTC.

This clonotype came up many times. CDR3 nucleotide sequence: TGTGCCAGCAACACAGGGGGCCTTCCCTCCTACAATGAGCAGTTCTTC. It is translated as CASNTGGLPSYNEQFF. The V gene is TRBV12-3 or TRBV12-4, the J gene TRBJ2-1, with 9 bases aligning to TRBD1. Losses at the gene ends were 7 bases for V and 0 bases for J; bases not matched to a gene: 7. The CDR3 length is 16 residues.

This clonotype counts as medium-sized (0.01 to 0.1%). This chain uses TRBV20-1 with TRBJ1-1; 8 bases agree with TRBD1. Germline V gene data show CDR1 as DFQATT and CDR2 as SNEGSKA (reference sequence). V was pared by 5 bases and J by 11 bases, with 13 bases of the junction left unmatched. This CDR3 comprises 13 residues. CDR3 sequence: CSAVIPGGRAAFF. Here the CDR3 DNA reads TGCAGTGCTGTTATTCCAGGGGGCCGCGCGGCTTTCTTT.

The sample holds many counts of this clonotype. This chain's CDR3 is CASSKGNGYTF. The CDR3 nucleotides read TGTGCCAGCAGCAAGGGTAATGGCTACACCTTC. The chain employs TRBV5-6 and TRBJ1-2; D gene ambiguous. Germline loops: CDR1 SGHDT, CDR2 YYEEEE. The CDR3 contains 11 residues. Trimming removed 4 bases from V and 6 bases from J, with 7 bases in between. Filled out from reference TRBV5-6 and TRBJ1-2, the complete variable domain reads DAGVTQSPTHLIKTRGQQVTLRCSPKSGHDTVSWYQQALGQGPQFIFQYYEEEERQRGNFPDRFSGHQFPNYSSELNVNALLLGDSALYLCASSKGNGYTFGSGTRLTVV.

This clonotype was picked up many times. The V gene is TRBV7-9, the J gene TRBJ1-1; possibly TRBD1 for D (6 bases). The germline CDR1 and CDR2 sequences are SEHNR and FQNEAQ (reference sequence). V lost 1 base to trimming and J lost 8 bases, with 20 bases between them. This CDR3 contains 16 residues. CDR3 protein: CASSLGGLGAKREAFF. In nucleotides, the CDR3 is TGTGCCAGCAGCTTAGGGGGTCTGGGGGCAAAGAGAGAAGCTTTCTTT.

This clonotype has ten or more counts. The chain uses TRBV20-1 and TRBJ2-3; TRBD2 agrees at 12 bases. The CDR3 is 17 residues long. Germline V gene sequence: CDR1 DFQATT, CDR2 SNEGSKA (reference sequence). J lost 3 bases, V lost 0 bases, and 7 bases had no gene match. DNA of the CDR3: TGCAGTGCTAGAGACCAAGCCGGGACTAGCGGGACAGATACGCAGTATTTT. Encoded protein: CSARDQAGTSGTDTQYF.

Many counts were recorded for this clonotype. The gene calls are TRBV20-1 and TRBJ2-2; D unclear. This CDR3 is 13 amino acids long. V lost 0 bases, J lost 6 bases, and 8 bases lay in between. From germline, CDR1 is DFQATT and CDR2 SNEGSKA (reference sequence). The CDR3 here is CSARDPPAGELFF. CDR3 in DNA: TGCAGTGCTAGAGATCCCCCAGCCGGGGAGCTGTTTTTT.

At least ten counts were recorded for this clonotype. The chain has TRBV20-1 and TRBJ2-1; D possibly corresponds to TRBD1 (6 bases). Germline lookup yields CDR1 DFQATT and CDR2 SNEGSKA (reference sequence). Trimming removed 6 bases at V and 0 bases at J, with 9 bases between. The CDR3 consists of 13 residues. CDR3 in amino acids: CSAWTASYNEQFF. CDR3 bases: TGCAGTGCATGGACAGCCTCCTACAATGAGCAGTTCTTC.

This clonotype was counted at least ten times. CDR3 sequence reads: CSVGHTYTEAFF. DNA of the CDR3: TGCAGCGTTGGTCATACCTACACTGAAGCTTTCTTT. This chain uses TRBV29-1 with TRBJ1-1; no definite D call. Germline assignment: CDR1 SQVTM and CDR2 ANQGSEA. Between the trimmed V and J ends, which lost 4 bases and 3 bases, there was a span of 9 bases. This CDR3 region has 12 residues.

This clonotype was counted many times. The chain uses TRBV20-1 and TRBJ2-1; 10 bases align to TRBD2. In germline, CDR1 is DFQATT, CDR2 SNEGSKA (reference sequence). V shed 4 bases, J shed 0 bases, and the junction held 9 bases outside the gene matches. CDR3 length: 17 amino acids. The CDR3 nucleotides are TGCAGTGCTACCCGGACTAGCGGCTTGAGCTCCTACAATGAGCAGTTCTTC. It translates to CSATRTSGLSSYNEQFF.

This clonotype was counted at least ten times. This chain connects TRBV20-1 to TRBJ1-5; no reliable D call. Per the germline V gene, CDR1 is DFQATT and CDR2 is SNEGSKA (reference sequence). The CDR3 is 12 residues long. V was pared by 5 bases and J by 1 base, with 6 bases between. The CDR3 spells CSAGRSNQPQHF. Written as DNA, the CDR3 is TGCAGTGCTGGGCGAAGCAATCAGCCCCAGCATTTT.

At least ten counts were recorded for this clonotype. CDR3: CASSFQGAGTEAFF. The CDR3 nucleotides are TGCGCCAGCAGCTTTCAGGGGGCAGGCACTGAAGCTTTCTTT. The chain recombines TRBV5-1 with TRBJ1-1; 8 bases align to TRBD1. Looked up from germline, CDR1 is SGHRS and CDR2 is YFSETQ. The CDR3 contains 14 residues. The J segment lost 4 bases and the V segment lost 2 bases, leaving 4 bases of the junction unmatched.

Concerning this clonotype: One end of the junction varies from germline; a read error may be responsible. This chain uses TRBV6-4 with TRBJ2-2; D not resolved. The CDR3 consists of 13 residues. The germline CDR1 and CDR2 sequences are MRHNA and SNTAGT. In DNA, the CDR3 is TGTGCCAGCAGTGACTCGAACAACGGGGAGCTGTTTTTT. Amino acids: CASSDSNNGELFF.

This clonotype occurred many times. The V call is TRBV3-1, the J call TRBJ2-7; D remains ambiguous. The CDR3 has 12 amino acids. V gave up 6 bases and J gave up 2 bases, with 8 bases separating them. The germline V gene encodes CDR1 LGHDT and CDR2 YNNKEL (reference sequence). CDR3 nucleotide sequence: TGTGCCAGCAGTGACTTAACCTACGAGCAGTACTTC. Translated: CASSDLTYEQYF.

Many counts were recorded for this clonotype. The chain recombines TRBV20-1 with TRBJ2-5; 8 bases map to TRBD2. The CDR3 is 15 residues long. Germline V CDR1 and CDR2: DFQATT, SNEGSKA (reference sequence). With 3 bases clipped from V and 3 bases from J, the junction kept 9 bases outside the gene matches. The CDR3 loop is CSASLAGRPKETQYF. Written as DNA, the CDR3 is TGCAGTGCTAGCTTAGCGGGACGTCCTAAAGAGACCCAGTACTTC.

Regarding this clonotype: This may arise from a read error, as a much more abundant clone is one base away. This rearrangement joins TRBV10-3 to TRBJ2-3, with 10 bases fitting TRBD2. CDR3 length: 15 amino acids. Germline V gene data show CDR1 as ENHRY and CDR2 as SYGVKD. The DNA of the CDR3 is TGTGTCATCAGTGAAGCGGGAGGGAACACAGATACGCAGTATTTT. It specifies CVISEAGGNTDTQYF.

This clonotype was recorded many times. The chain combines TRBV3-1 with TRBJ1-1, with unresolved D. The CDR3 covers 13 residues. The ends were cut back, 3 bases at V and 3 bases at J, with 8 bases in the middle. Germline V gives CDR1 LGHDT, CDR2 YNNKEL (reference sequence). The CDR3 sequence: CASSHSLDTEAFF. Here the CDR3 DNA reads TGTGCCAGCAGCCACAGCTTGGACACTGAAGCTTTCTTT. Supplemented by reference TRBV3-1 and TRBJ1-1, the full variable domain reads DTAVSQTPKYLVTQMGNDKSIKCEQNLGHDTMYWYKQDSKKFLKIMFSYNNKELIINETVPNRFSPKSPDKAHLNLHINSLELGDSAVYFCASSHSLDTEAFFGQGTRLTVV.

This clonotype was detected ten times or more. This rearrangement joins TRBV11-2 to TRBJ2-1; 9 bases match TRBD1. Germline loops: CDR1 SGHAT, CDR2 FQNNGV. V shed 5 bases and J 8 bases; nucleotides not matched to a gene: 13. The CDR3 is 16 residues long. CDR3 region: CASSQEGTGKWDEQFF. For the CDR3, the DNA is TGTGCCAGCAGCCAAGAGGGGACAGGGAAGTGGGATGAGCAGTTCTTC. Full variable domain (outside the CDR3, taken from reference TRBV11-2 and TRBJ2-1): EAGVAQSPRYKIIEKRQSVAFWCNPISGHATLYWYQQILGQGPKLLIQFQNNGVVDDSQLPKDRFSAERLKGVDSTLKIQPAKLEDSAVYLCASSQEGTGKWDEQFFGPGTRLTVL.

This clonotype has ten or more counts. The chain is built from TRBV5-1 and TRBJ1-2, with a possible D match to TRBD1 (6 bases). CDR1 is SGHRS and CDR2 is YFSETQ in the germline V gene. CDR3 length: 16 amino acids. Deletions cut 3 bases from V and 1 base from J, with 16 bases between. The CDR3 nucleotides are TGCGCCAGCAGCTCCTGGAGGCAGGGGATTAACTATGGCTACACCTTC. It yields the protein CASSSWRQGINYGYTF. Together with reference TRBV5-1 and TRBJ1-2, the CDR3 gives the full variable domain: KAGVTQTPRYLIKTRGQQVTLSCSPISGHRSVSWYQQTPGQGLQFLFEYFSETQRNKGNFPGRFSGRQFSNSRSEMNVSTLELGDSALYLCASSSWRQGINYGYTFGSGTRLTVV.

This clonotype was observed many times. The rearrangement links TRBV28 to TRBJ2-1; perhaps TRBD2 as D (6 bases). This CDR3 region has 14 residues. Between the trimmed V and J ends, which lost 7 bases and 8 bases, there was a span of 18 bases. The germline gives CDR1 MDHEN, CDR2 SYDVKM. CDR3 protein: CASTTGVLGDEQFF. DNA of the CDR3: TGTGCCAGCACCACGGGGGTCCTGGGGGATGAGCAGTTCTTC.

Ten or more counts support this clonotype. At one end the junction does not follow the germline gene, possibly because of a read error. J is TRBJ2-3 and V is TRBV5-1; TRBD2 matches 13 bases. CDR1 and CDR2 (germline): SGHRS, YFSETQ. The CDR3 runs 16 residues. CDR3 protein: CASSPGLAGSTDTQYF. Written as DNA, the CDR3 is TGTGCCAGCAGCCCGGGACTAGCGGGGAGCACAGATACGCAGTATTTT.

The sample holds many counts of this clonotype. The chain is built from TRBV20-1 and TRBJ2-1, with TRBD2 matching over 7 bases. The V gene end was trimmed by 5 bases and the J gene end by 12 bases; junction bases not matched to a gene: 7. The CDR3 extends over 11 amino acids. Germline assignment: CDR1 DFQATT and CDR2 SNEGSKA (reference sequence). CDR3 sequence: CSAQRGDLQFF. CDR3 nucleotides: TGCAGTGCTCAGCGGGGTGACTTGCAGTTCTTC.

This clonotype was found many times. The V call is TRBV7-9, the J call TRBJ2-2; D gene uncertain. V was pared by 3 bases and J by 4 bases, with 6 bases between. The CDR3 consists of 13 residues. CDR1 and CDR2 from the germline V gene are SEHNR and FQNEAQ (reference sequence). CDR3 sequence: CASSLSTTGELFF. The CDR3 DNA sequence: TGTGCCAGCAGCTTGTCAACCACCGGGGAGCTGTTTTTT.